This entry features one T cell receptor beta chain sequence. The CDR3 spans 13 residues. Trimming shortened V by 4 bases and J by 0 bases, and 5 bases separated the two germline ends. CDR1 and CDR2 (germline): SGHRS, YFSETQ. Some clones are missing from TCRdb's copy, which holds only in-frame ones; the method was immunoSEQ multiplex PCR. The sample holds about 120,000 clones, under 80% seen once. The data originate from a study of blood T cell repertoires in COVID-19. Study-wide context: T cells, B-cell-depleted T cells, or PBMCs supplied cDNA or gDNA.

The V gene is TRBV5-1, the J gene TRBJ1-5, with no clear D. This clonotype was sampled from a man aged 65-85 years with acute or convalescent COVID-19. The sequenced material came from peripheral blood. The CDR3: CASSTNSNQPQHF. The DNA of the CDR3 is TGCGCCAGCAGCACAAATAGCAATCAGCCCCAGCATTTT.